At least ten counts were recorded for the clone carrying this T cell receptor beta chain. Antigen specificity is unknown. CDR3 length: 13 residues. V was shortened by 0 bases and J by 6 bases, with 9 bases between the two germline ends. Per germline, CDR1 KGHSH and CDR2 LQKENI. The second PCR ran about 6 to 12 cycles with a sample-barcoded 5' primer and J-beta primers. Each CDR3 protein gets one entry after TCRdb re-called the 5' RACE reads with MiXCR. The table has about 930,000 distinct CDR3 sequences, just under 30% seen once. This sample is drawn from a study of blood T cells in healthy people across ages. Each individual donor underwent a draw of ten milliliters of peripheral blood. Study findings and constraints: Per million T cells, the diversity of TCR beta decreased roughly linearly as age advanced.

These data were likewise used in another study, on T cells of mothers and their children.

The sequenced sample was blood. The chain joins TRBV18 to TRBJ2-7; no firm D call. The origin of this receptor is a woman in her forties in good health. The CDR3 spells CASSPPIRPEQYF. The CDR3 bases are TGTGCCAGCTCACCACCGATCCGGCCCGAGCAGTACTTC.